The 21 T cell receptor beta chains below were found in one sample sequenced in a study of blood T cell repertoires in COVID-19. Clones were read by immunoSEQ multiplex PCR, and TCRdb kept only the in-frame ones, dropping some. The repertoire holds 80,000 to 130,000 clones, with 90% to 95% as singletons. The sample was peripheral blood. The receptors derive from a man between 60 and 75 years old with acute or convalescent COVID-19.

This sequence joins TRBV20-1 and TRBJ2-1; possibly TRBD2 for D (6 bases). Looked up from germline, CDR1 is DFQATT and CDR2 is SNEGSKA (reference sequence). V was cut by 3 bases and J by 10 bases, with 16 bases left in between. This CDR3 comprises 13 residues. CDR3 loop: CSASSGGTEEQFF. The CDR3 nucleotides are TGCAGTGCTAGTTCTGGCGGGACGGAGGAGCAGTTCTTC.

The chain uses TRBV3-1 (or the pseudogene TRBV3-2) and TRBJ2-7; the D gene is possibly TRBD2 (6 bases). The CDR3 is made up of 15 amino acids. Trimming removed 3 bases at V and 3 bases at J, with 15 bases between. Germline CDR1 is LGHDT and CDR2 is YNNKEL (reference sequence). The CDR3 nucleotides read TGTGCCAGCAGCCAGGGACTCTCAGGTGTCTACGAGCAGTACTTC. It is translated as CASSQGLSGVYEQYF.

The rearrangement uses TRBV11-3 and TRBJ2-5; 7 positions agree with TRBD1. V trimming: 4 bases; J trimming: 5 bases; junction bases outside the gene matches: 7. The CDR3 sequence is 14 residues long. Germline V gene sequence: CDR1 SGHNT, CDR2 YENEEA. Here the CDR3 reads CASSSTRGTETQYF. The CDR3 coding sequence is TGTGCCAGCAGCTCTACCAGGGGGACCGAGACCCAGTACTTC.

The J gene is TRBJ1-1, the V gene TRBV7-9; D is unresolved. V was trimmed by 2 bases and J by 3 bases, leaving 13 bases between them. The germline CDR1 and CDR2 sequences are SEHNR and FQNEAQ (reference sequence). CDR3 size: 15 residues. As DNA, the CDR3 is TGTGCCAGCAGCTTATTGGGCCGTGGGTACACTGAAGCTTTCTTT. Protein product: CASSLLGRGYTEAFF.

This CDR3 is CAIRSGTDNEQFF. In nucleotides, the CDR3 is TGTGCCATCAGGTCGGGGACAGACAATGAGCAGTTCTTC. The V and J genes are TRBV10-3 and TRBJ2-1; 7 nucleotides agree with TRBD1. The V gene's germline CDR1 is ENHRY and CDR2 SYGVKD. Trimming removed 6 bases from V and 5 bases from J; junction bases left unmatched: 4. The CDR3 covers 13 residues.

The chain employs TRBV6-5 and TRBJ1-1; TRBD1 is a possible D gene (6 bases). The germline V gene has CDR1 MNHEY and CDR2 SVGAGI. V gave up 6 bases and J gave up 5 bases, with 13 bases separating them. The CDR3 has 13 residues. The CDR3 region has the DNA TGTGCCAGCAGGAGGGACATCGGGACTGAAGCTTTCTTT. Protein: CASRRDIGTEAFF.

The genes are TRBV5-1 and TRBJ1-2, with 9 bases matching TRBD1. Germline-derived CDR1 and CDR2 are SGHRS and YFSETQ. Losses at the gene ends were 3 bases for V and 5 bases for J; bases not matched to a gene: 5. The CDR3 extends over 14 amino acids. Here the CDR3 reads CASSSGQGPYGYTF. The CDR3 region has the DNA TGCGCCAGCAGCTCGGGACAGGGACCATATGGCTACACCTTC.

The V gene is TRBV7-9, the J gene TRBJ2-3; weak D call: TRBD2 (5 bases). V was trimmed by 5 bases and J by 5 bases, leaving 11 bases between them. This CDR3 comprises 13 residues. CDR1 and CDR2 from the germline V gene are SEHNR and FQNEAQ (reference sequence). Written as DNA, the CDR3 is TGTGCCAGCAGCCCTAGCCTAAGAGATACGCAGTATTTT. Translated: CASSPSLRDTQYF.

The chain has TRBV24-1 and TRBJ2-3; 11 nucleotides match TRBD1. V lost 4 bases to trimming and J lost 1 base; unmatched junction nucleotides: 3. Germline values: CDR1 KGHDR, CDR2 SFDVKD. The CDR3 contains 16 residues. CDR3 in amino acids: CATSEWTGGRTDTQYF. In nucleotides, the CDR3 is TGTGCCACCAGTGAGTGGACAGGGGGCCGCACAGATACGCAGTATTTT.

V gene TRBV5-1 combines with J gene TRBJ1-6; 9 bases are shared with TRBD1. The J segment lost 5 bases and the V segment lost 4 bases, leaving 4 bases of the junction unmatched. The CDR3 sequence is 15 residues long. The germline CDR1 and CDR2 sequences are SGHRS and YFSETQ. As DNA, the CDR3 is TGCGCCAGCAGCCCACGGACAGGGGATAATTCACCCCTCCACTTT. Encoded protein: CASSPRTGDNSPLHF.

This chain uses TRBV10-2 with TRBJ2-1, with D possibly matching TRBD2 (6 bases). Trimming shortened V by 3 bases and J by 0 bases, and 9 bases separated the two germline ends. Per germline, CDR1 WSHSY and CDR2 SAAADI. The CDR3 is 15 amino acids. CDR3 coding DNA: TGCGCCAGCAGTGATCCGCGGGACTCCTACAATGAGCAGTTCTTC. Translating it yields CASSDPRDSYNEQFF.

This chain joins TRBV4-2 and TRBJ1-1, with 7 bases aligning to TRBD1. Trimming took 0 bases from V and 1 from J; bases not matched to a gene: 5. The CDR3 runs to 16 residues. CDR1 and CDR2 from the germline V gene are LGHNA and YNFKEQ. CDR3 bases: TGTGCCAGCAGCCAAGAAGTTGCAGGGGGGAACACTGAAGCTTTCTTT. This gives the protein CASSQEVAGGNTEAFF.

The chain uses TRBV2 and TRBJ1-5, with a possible D match to TRBD1 (5 bases). Germline V gene lookup returns CDR1 SNHLY and CDR2 FYNNEI. The CDR3 spans 15 residues. The germline V and J ends were trimmed by 3 bases and 4 bases, with 13 bases remaining between them. The CDR3 is CASSEGGNRNQPQHF. The CDR3 DNA is TGTGCCAGCAGTGAGGGGGGAAATAGGAATCAGCCCCAGCATTTT.

The chain recombines TRBV6-5 with TRBJ1-2; 7 bases match TRBD1. From germline, CDR1 is MNHEY and CDR2 SVGAGI. With V trimmed by 5 bases and J by 5 bases, 8 bases remained unmatched. The CDR3 is made up of 14 amino acids. CDR3 amino acids: CASSQRQGIYGYTF. CDR3 sequence (DNA): TGTGCCAGCAGTCAACGACAGGGTATTTATGGCTACACCTTC.

This chain joins TRBV19 and TRBJ1-4; 8 bases map to TRBD1. Trimming removed 8 bases from V and 4 bases from J; junction bases left unmatched: 12. Germline CDR1 and CDR2: LNHDA and SQIVND (reference sequence). The CDR3 loop spans 16 amino acids. In DNA, the CDR3 is TGTGCCAGTGGCCGATCGGGACAGGCGATTAATGAAAAACTGTTTTTT. It translates to CASGRSGQAINEKLFF.

In DNA, the CDR3 is TGTGCCACCAGTGATGCACGGACAGGGGGTAAATGGGCTAACTATGGCTACACCTTC. This sequence encodes CATSDARTGGKWANYGYTF. This chain links TRBV24-1 with TRBJ1-2; 10 nucleotides match TRBD1. CDR1 KGHDR and CDR2 SFDVKD come from the germline V gene. The CDR3 runs to 19 residues. V lost 3 bases, J lost 0 bases, and 12 bases stayed unmatched.

The V and J genes are TRBV29-1 and TRBJ2-1; TRBD2 matches 7 bases. The CDR3 runs 17 residues. The V and J ends lost 1 base and 10 bases, in that order; junction bases with no gene match: 19. Germline V gives CDR1 SQVTM, CDR2 ANQGSEA. CDR3 in amino acids: CSVEGLGPRTSSSEQFF. CDR3 nucleotides: TGCAGCGTTGAAGGGTTAGGCCCCAGGACTAGTAGTTCCGAGCAGTTCTTC.

The chain carries TRBV9 and TRBJ2-1; D might be TRBD2 (5 bases). CDR3 length equals 18 residues. CDR1 is SGDLS, CDR2 YYNGEE, per germline. V was pared by 0 bases and J by 0 bases, with 16 bases between. The CDR3 protein is CASSVGLGDLSSYNEQFF. Written as DNA, the CDR3 is TGTGCCAGCAGCGTAGGTCTGGGAGACTTGAGCTCCTACAATGAGCAGTTCTTC.

The chain has TRBV2 and TRBJ1-2; D uncertain. The CDR3 has 13 amino acids. The V gene's germline CDR1 is SNHLY and CDR2 FYNNEI. The V gene lost 7 bases and the J gene lost 3 bases, with 12 bases spanning the gap. DNA of the CDR3: TGTGCCAGCACCCCCGGGAGGGACTATGGCTACACCTTC. This sequence encodes CASTPGRDYGYTF.

The CDR3 bases are TGTGCCAGCTCGTTCAGCCCGGGACAGGAGGTCGAGCAGTACTTC. As protein: CASSFSPGQEVEQYF. This chain links TRBV18 with TRBJ2-7; 8 nucleotides match TRBD1. Germline trimming cut 6 bases from V and 6 bases from J; bases unmatched to any gene: 13. The CDR3 has 15 residues. Germline V gene lookup returns CDR1 KGHSH and CDR2 LQKENI. Looking up the rest from reference TRBV18 and TRBJ2-7 gives the full variable domain: NAGVMQNPRHLVRRRGQEARLRCSPMKGHSHVYWYRQLPEEGLKFMVYLQKENIIDESGMPKERFSAEFPKEGPSILRIQQVVRGDSAAYFCASSFSPGQEVEQYFGPGTRLTVT.

The chain combines TRBV6-5 with TRBJ1-1; D is unresolved. Trimming removed 10 bases at V and 11 bases at J, with 20 bases between. This CDR3 has 12 residues. Germline V gives CDR1 MNHEY, CDR2 SVGAGI. The CDR3 DNA sequence: TGTGCCACCTTCGCCCCCTCCAGAAAGGCTTTCTTT. As protein: CATFAPSRKAFF.